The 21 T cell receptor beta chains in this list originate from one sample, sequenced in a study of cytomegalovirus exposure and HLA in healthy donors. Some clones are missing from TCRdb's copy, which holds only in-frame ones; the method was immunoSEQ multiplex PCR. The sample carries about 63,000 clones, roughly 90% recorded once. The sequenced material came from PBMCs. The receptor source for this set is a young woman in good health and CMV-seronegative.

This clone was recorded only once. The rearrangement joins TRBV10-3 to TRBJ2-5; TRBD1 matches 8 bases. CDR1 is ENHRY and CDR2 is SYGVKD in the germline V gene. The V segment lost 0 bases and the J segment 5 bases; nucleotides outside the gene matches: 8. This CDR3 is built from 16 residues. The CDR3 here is CAISESARAGGETQYF. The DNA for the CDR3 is TGTGCCATCAGTGAGTCGGCCCGAGCAGGGGGCGAGACCCAGTACTTC.

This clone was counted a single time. Here the CDR3 DNA reads TGTGCCATCAGTCCCGGGACTAGGGAAGAGACCCAGTACTTC. This sequence encodes CAISPGTREETQYF. The rearrangement uses TRBV10-3 and TRBJ2-5; TRBD2 agrees at 8 bases. The length of the CDR3 is 14 residues. The V and J ends lost 5 bases and 3 bases, in that order; junction bases with no gene match: 5. Looked up from germline, CDR1 is ENHRY and CDR2 is SYGVKD.

CDR3 region: CASSPVEGLGETQYF. In DNA form, the CDR3 reads TGTGCCAGCTCACCAGTTGAGGGTTTGGGAGAGACCCAGTACTTC. V gene TRBV18 combines with J gene TRBJ2-5, with D perhaps matching TRBD2 (5 bases). Trimming pared 2 bases from V and 4 bases from J, leaving 14 bases between. Germline CDR1 KGHSH, CDR2 LQKENI. The CDR3 length is 15 residues.

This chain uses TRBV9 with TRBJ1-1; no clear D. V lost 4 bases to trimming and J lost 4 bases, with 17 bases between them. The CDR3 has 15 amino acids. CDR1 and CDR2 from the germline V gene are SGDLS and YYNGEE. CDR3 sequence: CASSPRGPSATEAFF. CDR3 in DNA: TGTGCCAGCAGCCCTAGAGGCCCTAGTGCCACTGAAGCTTTCTTT.

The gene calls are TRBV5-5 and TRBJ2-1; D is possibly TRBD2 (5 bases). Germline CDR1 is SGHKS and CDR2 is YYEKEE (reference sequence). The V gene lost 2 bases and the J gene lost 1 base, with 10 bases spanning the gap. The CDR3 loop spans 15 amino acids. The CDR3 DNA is TGTGCCAGCAGCTTAAGACTACCATCCTACAATGAGCAGTTCTTC. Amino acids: CASSLRLPSYNEQFF.

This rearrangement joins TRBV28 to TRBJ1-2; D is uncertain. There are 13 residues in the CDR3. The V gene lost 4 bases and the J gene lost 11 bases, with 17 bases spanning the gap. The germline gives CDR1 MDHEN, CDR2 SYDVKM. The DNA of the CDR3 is TGTGCCAGCAGTTCAAACCCACGACGAGGGTACACCTTC. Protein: CASSSNPRRGYTF.

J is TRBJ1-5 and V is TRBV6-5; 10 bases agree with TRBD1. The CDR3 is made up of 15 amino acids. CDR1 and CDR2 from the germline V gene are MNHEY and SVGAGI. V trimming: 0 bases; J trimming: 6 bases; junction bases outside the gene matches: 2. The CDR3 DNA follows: TGTGCCAGCAGTTACTCGACAGGGGGCTCTCAGCCCCAGCATTTT. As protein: CASSYSTGGSQPQHF.

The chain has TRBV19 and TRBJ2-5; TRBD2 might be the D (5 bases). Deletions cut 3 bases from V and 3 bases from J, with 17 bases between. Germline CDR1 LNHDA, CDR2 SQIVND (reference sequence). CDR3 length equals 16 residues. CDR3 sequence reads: CASSIASSHLKETQYF. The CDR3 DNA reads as TGTGCCAGTAGTATCGCTAGCAGCCACCTTAAAGAGACCCAGTACTTC. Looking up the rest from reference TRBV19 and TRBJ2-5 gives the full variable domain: DGGITQSPKYLFRKEGQNVTLSCEQNLNHDAMYWYRQDPGQGLRLIYYSQIVNDFQKGDIAEGYSVSREKKESFPLTVTSAQKNPTAFYLCASSIASSHLKETQYFGPGTRLLVL.

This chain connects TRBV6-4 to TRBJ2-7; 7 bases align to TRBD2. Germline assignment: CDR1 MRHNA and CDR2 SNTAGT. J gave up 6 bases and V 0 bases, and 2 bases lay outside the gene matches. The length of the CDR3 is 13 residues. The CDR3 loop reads CASSDSSGAEQYF. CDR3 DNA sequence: TGTGCCAGCAGTGACTCGAGCGGGGCCGAGCAGTACTTC.

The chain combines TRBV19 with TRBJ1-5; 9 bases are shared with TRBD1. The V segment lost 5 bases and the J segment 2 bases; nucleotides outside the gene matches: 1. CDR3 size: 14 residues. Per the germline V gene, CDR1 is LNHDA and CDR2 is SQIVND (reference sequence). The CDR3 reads CASSRDRGNQPQHF. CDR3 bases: TGTGCCAGTAGTCGGGACAGGGGCAATCAGCCCCAGCATTTT. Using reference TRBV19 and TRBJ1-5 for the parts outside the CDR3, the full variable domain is DGGITQSPKYLFRKEGQNVTLSCEQNLNHDAMYWYRQDPGQGLRLIYYSQIVNDFQKGDIAEGYSVSREKKESFPLTVTSAQKNPTAFYLCASSRDRGNQPQHFGDGTRLSIL.

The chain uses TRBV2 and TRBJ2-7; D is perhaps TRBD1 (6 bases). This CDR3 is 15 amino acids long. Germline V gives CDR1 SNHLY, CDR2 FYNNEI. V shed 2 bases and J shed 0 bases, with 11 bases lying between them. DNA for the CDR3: TGTGCCAGCAGTGAACTTGGACAGAGCTCCTACGAGCAGTACTTC. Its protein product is CASSELGQSSYEQYF.

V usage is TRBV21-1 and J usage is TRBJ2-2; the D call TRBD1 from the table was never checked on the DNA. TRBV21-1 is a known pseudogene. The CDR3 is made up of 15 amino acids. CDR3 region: CASAIGQGNTGELFF. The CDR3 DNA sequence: TGTGCCAGCGCCATCGGACAGGGGAACACCGGGGAGCTGTTTTTT.

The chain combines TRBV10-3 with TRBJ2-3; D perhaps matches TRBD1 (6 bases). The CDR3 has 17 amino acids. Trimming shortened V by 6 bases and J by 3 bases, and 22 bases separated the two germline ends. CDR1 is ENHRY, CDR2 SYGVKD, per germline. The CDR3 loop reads CAIRGAEVFGWTDTQYF. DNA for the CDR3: TGTGCCATCAGGGGGGCTGAGGTTTTTGGGTGGACAGATACGCAGTATTTT.

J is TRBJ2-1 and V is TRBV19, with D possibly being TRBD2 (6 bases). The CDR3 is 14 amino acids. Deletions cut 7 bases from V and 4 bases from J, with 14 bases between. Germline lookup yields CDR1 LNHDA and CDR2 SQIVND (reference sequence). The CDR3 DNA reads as TGTGCCAGTAACCCCGGGACTGGATACAATGAGCAGTTCTTC. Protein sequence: CASNPGTGYNEQFF.

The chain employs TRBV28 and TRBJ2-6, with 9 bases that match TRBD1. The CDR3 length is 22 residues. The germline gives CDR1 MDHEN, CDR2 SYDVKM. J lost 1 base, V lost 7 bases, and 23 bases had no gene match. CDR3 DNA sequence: TGTGCCAGCACACCCTATGGTACGAGACCGGGACAGGGCGGGTCTGGGGCCAACGTCCTGACTTTC. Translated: CASTPYGTRPGQGGSGANVLTF.

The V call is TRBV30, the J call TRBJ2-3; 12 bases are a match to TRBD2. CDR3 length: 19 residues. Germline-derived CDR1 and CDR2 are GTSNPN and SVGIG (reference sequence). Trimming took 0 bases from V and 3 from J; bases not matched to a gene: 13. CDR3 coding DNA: TGTGCCTGGAGTGTACGGTTTAGGGCTAGCGGGGGGGGAACAGATACGCAGTATTTT. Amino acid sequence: CAWSVRFRASGGGTDTQYF.

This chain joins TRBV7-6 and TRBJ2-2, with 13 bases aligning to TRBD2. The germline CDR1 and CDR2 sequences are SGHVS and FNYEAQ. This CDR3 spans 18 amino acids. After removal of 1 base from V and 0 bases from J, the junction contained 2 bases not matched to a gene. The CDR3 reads CASSLVGTSGANTGELFF. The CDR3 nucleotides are TGTGCCAGCAGCTTAGTTGGGACTAGCGGGGCGAACACCGGGGAGCTGTTTTTT.

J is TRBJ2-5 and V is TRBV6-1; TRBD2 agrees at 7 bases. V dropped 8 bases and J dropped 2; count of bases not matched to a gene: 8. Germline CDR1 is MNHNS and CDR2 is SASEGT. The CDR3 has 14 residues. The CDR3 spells CASSSSGVQETQYF. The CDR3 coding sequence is TGTGCCAGCTCGTCTAGCGGAGTTCAAGAGACCCAGTACTTC.

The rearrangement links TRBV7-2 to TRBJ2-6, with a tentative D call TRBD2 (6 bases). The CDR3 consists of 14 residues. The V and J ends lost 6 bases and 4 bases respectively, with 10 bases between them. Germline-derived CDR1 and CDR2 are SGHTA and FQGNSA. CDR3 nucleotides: TGTGCCAGCAGGGAGGGATTGGGGGCCAACGTCCTGACTTTC. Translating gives CASREGLGANVLTF.

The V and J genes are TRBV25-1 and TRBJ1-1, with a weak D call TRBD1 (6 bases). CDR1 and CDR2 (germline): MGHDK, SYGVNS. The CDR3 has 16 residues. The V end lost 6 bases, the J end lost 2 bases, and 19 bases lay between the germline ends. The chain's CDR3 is CASRHLTDSFNTEAFF. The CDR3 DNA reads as TGTGCCAGCAGGCACTTGACGGACAGCTTTAACACTGAAGCTTTCTTT. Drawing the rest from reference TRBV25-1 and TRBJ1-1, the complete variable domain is EADIYQTPRYLVIGTGKKITLECSQTMGHDKMYWYQQDPGMELHLIHYSYGVNSTEKGDLSSESTVSRIRTEHFPLTLESARPSHTSQYLCASRHLTDSFNTEAFFGQGTRLTVV.

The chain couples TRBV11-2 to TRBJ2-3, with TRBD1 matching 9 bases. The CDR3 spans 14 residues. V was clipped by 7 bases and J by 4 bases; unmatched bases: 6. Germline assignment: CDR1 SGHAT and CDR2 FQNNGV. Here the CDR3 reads CASTQDRGADTQYF. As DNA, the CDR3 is TGTGCCAGCACCCAGGACAGGGGAGCAGATACGCAGTATTTT.